This TCR beta chain was identified during a study of blood T cell repertoires in COVID-19. At the level of the study: COVID-19 samples from acute and convalescent phases originated in the United States, Italy and Spain.

In the original analysis: Estimated nucleated cell counts came from reference gene primer amplification. Only in-frame clones appear in the TCRdb table, and some are missing; sequencing was by immunoSEQ multiplex PCR. The DNA gave D and trimming, while V, J and clone size come from that table. This table has about 290,000 clones, approximately 90% appearing once. The sequence came from a woman under 40 with active or convalescent COVID-19. Sample: peripheral blood.

The CDR3 reads CASSLQGASTDTQYF. The CDR3 DNA is TGTGCCAGCAGCTTGCAGGGGGCTAGCACAGATACGCAGTATTTT. The rearrangement joins TRBV5-8 to TRBJ2-3; 8 bases are shared with TRBD1. The CDR3 is 15 amino acids. The V gene end was trimmed by 1 base and the J gene end by 0 bases; junction bases not matched to a gene: 1. Germline lookup yields CDR1 SGHTS and CDR2 YDEGEE.